This T cell receptor (beta chain) derives from a study of identical twins listed by TCRdb under 2016. Describing the broader study: TCR alpha and beta repertoires from monozygotic twins, unrelated adults of various ages and cord blood were deep-sequenced to test whether fetal clonotypes persist. To rule out contamination, the twin experiments were replicated at different times with different library preparation protocols. What the work shows at the level of the full study, not this receptor alone: Because the same donors could not be followed over many years, the conclusions relied on cross-sectional statistical analysis. Abundant cord blood beta clonotypes had fewer insertions, young adult naive repertoires showed a similar but weaker trend, and memory repertoires showed no such trend. Excess twin sharing in beta out-of-frame sequences was weaker because fewer shared sequences lowered the signal-to-noise ratio. Invariant T cells such as MAIT and iNKT could partly confound zero-insertion analyses, although diverse VJ usage argued against such confounding for most clonotypes. Compared with coincidental sharing between unrelated individuals, an excess of low generation-probability sequences was observed among out-of-frame TCR alpha sequences shared between twins. In monozygotic twins, out-of-frame TCR alpha sharing was systematically underestimated by recombination models, although the models agreed with sharing between unrelated individuals.

Only healthy Caucasian donors were included. The twin cohort comprised three pairs of female monozygotic twins, all aged about 18 to 29 years. Peripheral blood mononuclear cells were the source from which RNA for the TCR libraries was isolated. CDR1 SGHRS and CDR2 YFSETQ are derived from the germline V gene. The germline V and J ends show losses of 6 bases and 3 bases respectively, and no gene match explains 8 bases of the junction. There are 15 amino acids in the CDR3, from cysteine to phenylalanine inclusive. The only DNA kept is the CDR3, 45 bases in frame from the first base. Receptor amplification or capture employed 5' RACE. The run used an Illumina HiSeq 2000. A universal primer binding site was introduced by template switching, and a unique molecular identifier was present in the final cDNA, enabling accurate counting of TCR cDNA molecules. First-strand cDNA for TCR alpha and beta chains was synthesized from specific primers in the conserved constant-segment region. To control for contamination, every cDNA library was double barcoded, receiving both a SMART-Mk sample barcode and Illumina barcodes. TruSeq adapter sequences and Illumina sample barcodes were added in two successive PCR steps. TCR alpha and beta cDNA libraries were sequenced on the Illumina HiSeq platform with custom primers. On the authors' methods: MiGEC was used to process raw reads and extract unique molecular identifiers, and MiXCR was used to find CDR3 positions. Recombination models were inferred per individual with the repgenHMM and IGoR tools using an EM algorithm. Shared clonotype analysis was performed with the tcR package in R, normalizing sharing by the product of cloneset sizes. Out-of-frame nonproductive sequences were analyzed to study raw recombination free of thymic and clonal selection effects. TCRdb redid the processing of the public reads, applying fastp at Q25 and MiXCR, and retained in-frame beta chains. Here each entry gathers all rows of one CDR3 protein and keeps the most common genes and DNA. These V and J calls originate from TCRdb's pipeline instead of the authors' own analysis. This sample gives nearly 650,000 distinct CDR3 sequences in total; 7% to 7.5% of them show up just once. Of the sample, 1.6% is held by the ten largest clones.

Remarks on this clonotype: This receptor's antigen is unknown. No per-base quality is available; no much larger clone lies one base away.

This sample was shared with a second study, whose subject was yellow fever vaccine responses in identical twins. As the second publication notes: The authors reported that the T cell response to vaccination in identical twins appeared partly convergent and partly personalized. In identical twins, the study followed T cell clones that responded to the vaccine with precision.

The specimen was PBMCs. The chain employs TRBV5-1 and TRBJ2-1; 8 bases in between match TRBD1. This clonotype originated in a woman younger than 30 in good health. The sequenced DNA: TGCGCCAGCACCCTGGGACAGGTGGGCTACAATGAGCAGTTCTTC. Its translation reads: CASTLGQVGYNEQFF.